The 5 T cell receptor beta chains below all came from one sample that was sequenced in a study of blood T cell repertoires in COVID-19. TCRdb keeps only in-frame clones here, not all; method: immunoSEQ multiplex PCR. The table has about 130,000 clones, about 90% seen once; the top ten hold approximately 16%. The sequencing input was peripheral blood. Receptors originate from a woman aged 45-60 years who had recovered from COVID-19.

This clone has only one observation. Different DNA sequences within this sample yield the same CDR3. CDR3 in DNA: TGTGCCAGCAGCTTACGGCTAGCGGGGGATGGTGAGCAGTTCTTC. Amino acid sequence: CASSLRLAGDGEQFF. The chain is built from TRBV7-6 and TRBJ2-1; 10 bases align to TRBD2. The CDR3 runs to 15 residues. Germline V gene sequence: CDR1 SGHVS, CDR2 FNYEAQ. J lost 9 bases, V lost 2 bases, and 7 bases had no gene match.

The chain combines TRBV11-3 with TRBJ2-5, with D hard to call. V lost 0 bases and J lost 3, with 8 bases in between. CDR3 length: 14 residues. Germline CDR1 and CDR2: SGHNT and YENEEA. Here the CDR3 DNA reads TGTGCCAGCAGCTTAGATTACAGAAAAGAGACCCAGTACTTC. Translation gives CASSLDYRKETQYF.

The table lists this clone with a few counts. Here the CDR3 reads CASSPTDRQETQYF. CDR3 nucleotides: TGTGCCAGCAGTCCTACGGACAGGCAAGAGACCCAGTACTTC. The V and J genes are TRBV2 and TRBJ2-5, with 7 bases identical to TRBD1. Per the germline V gene, CDR1 is SNHLY and CDR2 is FYNNEI. With V trimmed by 5 bases and J by 2 bases, 5 bases remained unmatched. The CDR3 covers 14 residues.

This CDR3 is CSAYEREGPREQFF. Here the CDR3 DNA reads TGCAGCGCCTACGAGCGGGAGGGCCCTCGAGAGCAGTTCTTC. The chain carries TRBV29-1 and TRBJ2-1; 10 bases agree with TRBD2. CDR1 is SQVTM, CDR2 ANQGSEA, per germline. The CDR3 extends over 14 amino acids. Losses at the gene ends were 7 bases for V and 10 bases for J; bases not matched to a gene: 13.

The genes are TRBV30 and TRBJ1-3; D is uncertain. The CDR3 covers 14 residues. The germline V gene has CDR1 GTSNPN and CDR2 SVGIG (reference sequence). CDR3 amino acids: CVAVFPAAGNTIYF. CDR3 sequence (DNA): TGTGTAGCGGTATTTCCGGCTGCTGGAAACACCATATATTTT. Full variable domain (missing parts from reference TRBV30 and TRBJ1-3): SQTIHQWPATLVQPVGSPLSLECTVEGTSNPNLYWYRQAAGRGLQLLFYSVGIGQISSEVPQNLSASRPQDRQFILSSKKLLLSDSGFYLCVAVFPAAGNTIYFGEGSWLTVV.